This T cell receptor (beta chain) was observed in a study of beta chain features in type 1 diabetes. Overall study context: On cell yields, gender and age, patients and healthy donors were similar.

Broader study findings: Moderate but significant shortening of TCRB CDR3s was recorded in all four CD4+ subsets from Type 1 diabetes patients.

This CDR3 is built from 17 residues. Trimming removed 3 bases at V and 2 bases at J, with 19 bases between. Germline loops: CDR1 SGDLS, CDR2 YYNGEE. This clone was counted only a few times. Its antigen is as yet unknown. The isolated RNA, all of it, was reverse transcribed, so expressed TCRB transcripts were what got sequenced. Produced via immunoSEQ multiplex PCR; TCRdb's table is partial and in-frame only. The sample has around 690,000 clones; roughly 12% are singletons. This clonotype was sampled from a man between 25 and 39 years old with type 1 diabetes. Material for sequencing was naive CD4+ T cells from blood. The chain links TRBV9 to TRBJ2-3, with D tentatively TRBD1 (6 bases). CDR3 bases: TGTGCCAGCAGCGCGGGTTCGTGGGGGCTCTTCACAGATACGCAGTATTTT. This encodes CASSAGSWGLFTDTQYF.